This T cell receptor (beta chain) was sequenced during a study of blood T cells in healthy people across ages (dated by TCRdb to about 2015). For the study in its entirety: In model experiments, template switching captured about one uniquely barcoded TCR beta cDNA molecule for every two T cells. To track age-related changes in TCR beta repertoire diversity, the study relied on deep sequencing normalized with unique cDNA molecular identifiers. Donors were grouped into four age groups: young (average roughly 15 years), middle-aged (approximately 41), aged (around 60) and long-lived (less than 85). To avoid experimental bias, donors of different ages were spread randomly across the sequencing lanes. Two additional independent replicas of 1 million unique cDNA reads from the same blood draw were analyzed for two donors (one aged 18 to 29 and one aged 80 or older).

Overall study outcomes, separate from this receptor: Estimates of total diversity based on one million sequenced T cells were regarded as lower bounds and as underestimates. Bulk unsorted PBMC profiling prevented conclusive comparison of naive and antigen-experienced compartments. The CMV infection status of donors was not known, potentially confounding age-related changes in expanded clonotypes. Compared with the aged group, more naive CD4+ T cells, fewer expanded clones and increased TCR diversity were shown by the long-lived group, suggesting age selection. As age increased, observed TCR beta diversity per million T cells dropped in a roughly linear way, and a significant reduction was already evident by age roughly 36. A strong correlation was found between observed TCR beta diversity and the percentage of naive T cells measured by flow cytometry.

CDR1 and CDR2 were assigned from the germline V gene as MNHNS and SASEGT. The CDR3 has 13 amino acids, counting the end cysteine and phenylalanine. The kept DNA is CDR3 alone, 39 bases in frame from the first base. The donors were some 36 Caucasian individuals from Russia, aged roughly 6 to 95 years, who were systemically healthy. Each donor gave around 9.8 milliliters of peripheral blood, collected into EDTA-treated Vacutainer tubes. Ficoll-Paque density-gradient centrifugation was used to isolate PBMCs, with at least 6 million per sample. Trizol reagent was used to extract total RNA from PBMCs, with at least 6 micrograms per sample. Naive CD45RAhigh/CD27high T cell percentages were measured by flow cytometry on a PBMC aliquot from every donor. To prepare the library, 5' RACE was applied. For sequencing, an Illumina HiSeq 2500 was employed. A second PCR of 7 to 11 cycles was performed with a sample-barcoded 5' primer and a J-beta primer mix. A unique molecular identifier was introduced onto each TCR beta cDNA molecule by a template-switch 5' adaptor carrying 12 random nucleotides. Each sample yielded at least 3 million CDR3-containing paired-end reads. All of the RNA was converted into first-strand cDNA using the Mint cDNA synthesis kit, with a TRBC-specific oligonucleotide serving as the primer. Following uracil-DNA glycosylase treatment, a first 18-cycle PCR with universal primers M1SS and BC2_uni_R was performed on all cDNA. Per the source publication's procedure: For normalization, 1 million high-quality reads were randomly selected from each sample, with every read carrying a distinct molecular identifier. Reads sharing molecular identifiers were discarded rather than binned into consensus sequences. CDR3 identification, clonotype clustering and error correction used MiTCR with a Q25 quality threshold and the strictest error-elimination algorithm. A nonparametric unseen species model using Euler transformation provided a lower-bound estimate of total TCR beta diversity. TCRdb took the public reads, trimmed them with fastp at Q25, ran MiXCR for clone calling and kept in-frame beta chains. CDR3 protein sequences are deduplicated, and each keeps its most common genes and DNA. Here the V and J calls rest on TCRdb's processing, not on the authors' analysis. The sample data list around 1,000,000 distinct CDR3 sequences, and more than 30% of these were observed just once. Around 13% of the sample is in the top ten clones.

Comment on this clonotype: Its target antigen remains unknown. At one end, the junction sequence differs from germline, possibly due to a read error.

This clonotype was sampled from a man aged 18 to 29 in good health. The rearranged chain carries TRBV6-1 and TRBJ1-2, with the D gene uncertain. The sequenced sample was blood. The CDR3 protein is CSSSVDKNYGYTF. The nucleotide sequence is given as TGTTCCAGCAGCGTAGACAAGAACTATGGCTACACCTTC.